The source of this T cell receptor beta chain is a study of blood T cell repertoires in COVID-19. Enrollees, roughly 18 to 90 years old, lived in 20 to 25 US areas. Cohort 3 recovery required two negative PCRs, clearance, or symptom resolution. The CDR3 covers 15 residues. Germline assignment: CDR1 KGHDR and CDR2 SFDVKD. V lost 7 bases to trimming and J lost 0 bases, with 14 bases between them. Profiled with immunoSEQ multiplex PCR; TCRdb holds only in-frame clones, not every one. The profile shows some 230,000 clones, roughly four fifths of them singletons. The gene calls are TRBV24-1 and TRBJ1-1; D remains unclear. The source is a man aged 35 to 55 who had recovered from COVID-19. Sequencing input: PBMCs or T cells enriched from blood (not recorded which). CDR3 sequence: CATRAEGSLNTEAFF. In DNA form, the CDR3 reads TGTGCCACCAGGGCCGAGGGTTCATTGAACACTGAAGCTTTCTTT.